Below, 14 T cell receptor beta chains from the same sample are listed, as sequenced in a study of T cell changes during pregnancy in multiple sclerosis. Repertoires were generated with immunoSEQ multiplex PCR, while TCRdb's copy carries only in-frame clones and drops some. In the table there are some 39,000 clones, 85% to 95% of which are singletons. The source material was CD4+ T cells from peripheral blood mononuclear cells, sampled in the third trimester of pregnancy. These receptors all come from a female donor in good health, enrolled as a control in a pregnancy study.

The rearrangement joins TRBV10-3 to TRBJ2-2; maybe TRBD2 (6 bases). The CDR3 totals 15 residues. The ends were cut back, 4 bases at V and 4 bases at J, with 13 bases in the middle. Looked up from germline, CDR1 is ENHRY and CDR2 is SYGVKD. CDR3 bases: TGTGCCATCAGTGTTAGCGTGGGGGGCACCGGGGAGCTGTTTTTT. This encodes CAISVSVGGTGELFF.

This chain's CDR3 is CASSTDRALGETQYF. DNA for the CDR3: TGTGCCAGTAGTACTGACAGGGCCCTCGGGGAGACCCAGTACTTC. The rearrangement links TRBV19 to TRBJ2-5, with 7 bases identical to TRBD1. Germline V gene lookup returns CDR1 LNHDA and CDR2 SQIVND (reference sequence). The trim removed 4 bases at V and 5 bases at J, leaving 10 bases unmatched. CDR3 length equals 15 residues. The full variable domain, with the rest looked up from reference TRBV19 and TRBJ2-5, is DGGITQSPKYLFRKEGQNVTLSCEQNLNHDAMYWYRQDPGQGLRLIYYSQIVNDFQKGDIAEGYSVSREKKESFPLTVTSAQKNPTAFYLCASSTDRALGETQYFGPGTRLLVL.

This clone was counted between two and nine times. The V and J genes are TRBV14 and TRBJ2-7; D uncertain. The CDR3 covers 15 residues. Looked up from germline, CDR1 is SGHDN and CDR2 is FVKESK. V gave up 3 bases and J gave up 2 bases, with 14 bases separating them. Here the CDR3 reads CASSQTYPPTYEQYF. As DNA, the CDR3 is TGTGCCAGCAGCCAGACTTACCCCCCTACCTACGAGCAGTACTTC.

The V gene is TRBV14, the J gene TRBJ2-5; perhaps TRBD2 as D (5 bases). The CDR3 is 15 amino acids. The V gene's germline CDR1 is SGHDN and CDR2 FVKESK. The germline V and J ends were trimmed by 4 bases and 3 bases, with 15 bases remaining between them. CDR3 sequence: CASSLGLDSKETQYF. In nucleotides, the CDR3 is TGTGCCAGCAGCCTCGGACTCGATTCTAAAGAGACCCAGTACTTC.

The chain carries TRBV2 and TRBJ1-2; perhaps TRBD1 as D (6 bases). The germline gives CDR1 SNHLY, CDR2 FYNNEI. CDR3 length: 13 amino acids. The V gene lost 9 bases and the J gene lost 8 bases, with 19 bases spanning the gap. CDR3 loop: CASNRAGLDGYTF. DNA for the CDR3: TGTGCCAGTAACAGGGCAGGGTTGGACGGCTACACCTTC.

The J gene is TRBJ2-7, the V gene TRBV11-2; D not certain. Trimming removed 7 bases at V and 7 bases at J, with 17 bases between. The CDR3 is made up of 13 amino acids. CDR1 and CDR2 (germline): SGHAT, FQNNGV. The CDR3 here is CASTSPTSGEQYF. The CDR3 bases are TGTGCCAGCACGTCTCCTACGTCTGGTGAGCAGTACTTC.

The chain is built from TRBV5-1 and TRBJ2-1; D is unresolved. The CDR3 covers 15 residues. Trimming stripped 0 bases from V and 6 bases from J, with 13 bases between. Germline V gene sequence: CDR1 SGHRS, CDR2 YFSETQ. DNA for the CDR3: TGCGCCAGCAGCTTGGGTAGTTTACAGATCAATGAGCAGTTCTTC. As protein: CASSLGSLQINEQFF.

This clone was detected only once. The rearrangement links TRBV10-3 to TRBJ1-4; TRBD1 agrees at 7 bases. Germline V gene sequence: CDR1 ENHRY, CDR2 SYGVKD. CDR3 size: 15 residues. V gave up 4 bases and J gave up 8 bases; unmatched junction bases: 10. The CDR3 sequence: CAISGDRVSGEKLFF. The CDR3 DNA reads TGTGCCATCAGTGGCGACAGGGTATCGGGAGAAAAACTGTTTTTT.

This chain links TRBV11-3 with TRBJ2-3, with 9 bases matching TRBD2. This CDR3 spans 15 amino acids. The ends lost 5 bases at V and 0 bases at J; junction bases unmatched: 3. CDR1 and CDR2 from the germline V gene are SGHNT and YENEEA. CDR3 DNA sequence: TGTGCCAGCAGCCCGAGCGGGGGGAGCACAGATACGCAGTATTTT. Amino acids: CASSPSGGSTDTQYF.

This clone was recorded only once. This chain connects TRBV5-1 to TRBJ2-3; a possible D gene is TRBD1 (5 bases). This CDR3 spans 17 amino acids. Germline V CDR1 and CDR2: SGHRS, YFSETQ. V lost 0 bases, J lost 6 bases, and 20 bases lay in between. CDR3 coding DNA: TGCGCCAGCAGCTTGGATGGTGGACAAGGTTCAGTGGATACGCAGTATTTT. The encoded protein is CASSLDGGQGSVDTQYF.

The rearrangement uses TRBV6-5 and TRBJ1-2; unclear D gene. CDR1 is MNHEY, CDR2 SVGAGI, per germline. CDR3 length: 14 residues. The ends were cut back, 0 bases at V and 5 bases at J, with 10 bases in the middle. The CDR3 sequence: CASSYSRPSYGYTF. The CDR3, as DNA: TGTGCCAGCAGTTACTCGCGGCCGTCGTATGGCTACACCTTC.

This clone showed up just a few times. V is TRBV7-9 and J is TRBJ2-7; TRBD2 might be the D (5 bases). The V gene's germline CDR1 is SEHNR and CDR2 FQNEAQ (reference sequence). Trimming removed 4 bases from V and 5 bases from J, with 15 bases in between. This CDR3 has 14 residues. The CDR3 region has the DNA TGTGCCAGCAGCTCGAGCGGAGCCCTTCACGAGCAGTACTTC. Translation: CASSSSGALHEQYF.

This chain uses TRBV2 with TRBJ1-4, with no clear D. Trimming removed 3 bases from V and 5 bases from J, with 4 bases in between. This CDR3 contains 12 residues. Germline V gene lookup returns CDR1 SNHLY and CDR2 FYNNEI. As DNA, the CDR3 is TGTGCCAGCAGTGAGCAGAATGAAAAACTGTTTTTT. Translation gives CASSEQNEKLFF.

Details on this clone: At one end the junction does not follow the germline gene, possibly because of a read error. V and J are TRBV7-7 and TRBJ2-5; 7 bases fit TRBD2. The CDR3 is made up of 15 amino acids. Germline assignment: CDR1 SSHAT and CDR2 FNYEAQ (reference sequence). CDR3 DNA sequence: TGTGCTAGCAGCGACGGATTCGGGGGGCAAGAGACCCAGTACTTC. Translated: CASSDGFGGQETQYF. The variable domain in full, completed from reference TRBV7-7 and TRBJ2-5, reads GAGVSQSPRYKVTKRGQDVTLRCDPISSHATLYWYQQALGQGPEFLTYFNYEAQPDKSGLPSDRFSAERPEGSISTLTIQRTEQRDSAMYRCASSDGFGGQETQYFGPGTRLLVL.